Listed below are T cell receptor beta chains from one sample, sequenced in a study of T cell responses to AZD1222 COVID-19 vaccine. Produced via immunoSEQ multiplex PCR; TCRdb's table is partial and in-frame only. This sample has more than 95,000 clones, with around 89% found just once. The specimen was peripheral blood, collected 28 days after the second AZD1222 dose. These receptors originate from an adult who received the AZD1222 COVID-19 vaccine. Each CDR3 is given with its conserved first and last residue. D genes are given only for firm matches. Not all rows give a size; the values are once, few, many and, for expanded clones, a class.

V gene: TRBV5-6
J gene: TRBJ2-5
D gene: NA
clone size: few
CDR3 DNA: TGTGCCAGCAGCTTGCCGTTGGAGGGTCGGGAGACCCAGTACTTC
CDR3 protein: CASSLPLEGRETQYF

V gene: TRBV7-2
J gene: TRBJ2-2
D gene: TRBD1
clone size: NA
CDR3 DNA: TGTGCCAGCAAAGTAGCTGGCAGGGGGTATGCTGGGGAGCTGTTTTTT
CDR3 protein: CASKVAGRGYAGELFF

V gene: TRBV5-1
J gene: TRBJ1-4
D gene: NA
clone size: NA
CDR3 DNA: TGCGCCAGCAGCACGAGACAGACAACTAATGAAAAACTGTTTTTT
CDR3 protein: CASSTRQTTNEKLFF

V gene: TRBV24-1
J gene: TRBJ2-7
D gene: NA
clone size: NA
CDR3 DNA: TGTGCCACCTACAGGGGGGGAGAATACGAGCAGTACTTC
CDR3 protein: CATYRGGEYEQYF

V gene: TRBV5-4
J gene: TRBJ1-1
D gene: TRBD1
clone size: NA
CDR3 DNA: TGTGCCAGCAGCCCTAGGACAGGGTTGACTGAAGCTTTCTTT
CDR3 protein: CASSPRTGLTEAFF

V gene: TRBV9
J gene: TRBJ2-1
D gene: TRBD1
clone size: NA
CDR3 DNA: TGTGCCAGCAGCGTACGACAGGGCCCGAACAATGAGCAGTTCTTC
CDR3 protein: CASSVRQGPNNEQFF

V gene: TRBV9
J gene: TRBJ1-2
D gene: NA
clone size: NA
CDR3 DNA: TGTGCCAGCAGCGTAGGATCCTTGGGCCAATCGACCTATGGCTACACCTTC
CDR3 protein: CASSVGSLGQSTYGYTF

V gene: TRBV10-3
J gene: TRBJ2-1
D gene: TRBD2
clone size: NA
CDR3 DNA: TGTGCCATCAGTGTGGGAGGGGACAATGAGCAGTTCTTC
CDR3 protein: CAISVGGDNEQFF

V gene: TRBV10-3
J gene: TRBJ2-7
D gene: NA
clone size: NA
CDR3 DNA: TGTGCCATCAGTGACGGGGGATTAAGGGGCTCCTACGAGCAGTACTTC
CDR3 protein: CAISDGGLRGSYEQYF

V gene: TRBV30
J gene: TRBJ2-7
D gene: NA
clone size: NA
CDR3 DNA: TGTGCCTGGAGCTTCTCCCCACCCGGCGGGGACGAGCAGTACTTC
CDR3 protein: CAWSFSPPGGDEQYF

V gene: TRBV7-3
J gene: TRBJ2-2
D gene: TRBD2
clone size: once
CDR3 DNA: TGTGCCAGCAGCTTAGGGACTAGCGGGGCGAACACCGGGGAGCTGTTTTTT
CDR3 protein: CASSLGTSGANTGELFF

V gene: TRBV5-1
J gene: TRBJ2-5
D gene: NA
clone size: NA
CDR3 DNA: TGCGCCAGCAGCTCCACTAATCCAGAGACCCAGTACTTC
CDR3 protein: CASSSTNPETQYF

V gene: TRBV12-3/TRBV12-4
J gene: TRBJ1-5
D gene: TRBD1
clone size: NA
CDR3 DNA: TGTGCCAGCAGTCAGACAGGGGATCAGCCCCAGCATTTT
CDR3 protein: CASSQTGDQPQHF

V gene: TRBV6-5
J gene: TRBJ1-3
D gene: TRBD1
clone size: NA
CDR3 DNA: TGTGCCAGCGGGCGACAGGGACTTGGAAACACCATATATTTT
CDR3 protein: CASGRQGLGNTIYF

V gene: TRBV28
J gene: TRBJ1-1
D gene: TRBD1
clone size: once
CDR3 DNA: TGTGCCAGCACTATCGTGACAGGGAAAGCTTTCTTT
CDR3 protein: CASTIVTGKAFF

V gene: TRBV30
J gene: TRBJ1-6
D gene: NA
clone size: NA
CDR3 DNA: TGTGCCTGGACGACGGGGAGGCTAAATAATTCACCCCTCCACTTT
CDR3 protein: CAWTTGRLNNSPLHF